The T cell receptor (beta chain) described here comes from a study of naive and memory T cell subsets. Overall study findings and caveats: A clonotype means one alpha or beta sequence, not an alpha/beta pair.

Both TRBC1 and TRBC2 were covered by a beta constant-region primer of two equimolar oligonucleotides. MiXCR, run by TCRdb on the UMI-ligation and nested PCR reads, gives a single entry per CDR3 protein. The table lists 140,000 to 150,000 distinct CDR3 sequences, more than 15% of them singletons. Details on this clonotype: No antigen is known for it.

Germline V gene data show CDR1 as LNHDA and CDR2 as SQIVND (reference sequence). This CDR3 spans 21 amino acids. J gave up 3 bases and V 7 bases, and 26 bases lay outside the gene matches. Cells stained for CD3, CD4, CD8, CD45RA and CD27 were sorted into four subsets. Sequencing was carried out using naive CD4+ T cells from blood. The source is a human donor in good health. V and J are TRBV19 and TRBJ2-7; 11 bases align to TRBD2. CDR3 bases: TGTGCCAGTAAGCCGGGACAGGGCCGAACCGGGACTAGCGGCCACATCTACGAGCAGTACTTC. Its translation is CASKPGQGRTGTSGHIYEQYF.